The clone carrying this TCR beta chain was recorded once. TCRdb's copy holds only in-frame clones and misses some; the assay was immunoSEQ multiplex PCR. The sample carries 75,000 to 90,000 clones, around four fifths recorded once. The data originate from a study of blood T cell repertoires in COVID-19. On the study more broadly: PBMCs, B-cell-depleted T cells, or T cells were the source of the cDNA or gDNA that made up the material.

The clonotype comes from a man older than 75 with active or convalescent COVID-19. Sample: peripheral blood.

CDR3 protein: CASNTLRLAGQETQYF. The CDR3 coding sequence is TGTGCCAGCAACACCCTCCGGCTAGCGGGGCAAGAGACCCAGTACTTC. V usage is TRBV3-1 (or the pseudogene TRBV3-2) and J usage is TRBJ2-5, with TRBD2 matching over 9 bases. Trimming took 7 bases from V and 2 from J; bases not matched to a gene: 11. CDR1 and CDR2 from the germline V gene are LGHDT and YNNKEL (reference sequence). This CDR3 has 16 residues.